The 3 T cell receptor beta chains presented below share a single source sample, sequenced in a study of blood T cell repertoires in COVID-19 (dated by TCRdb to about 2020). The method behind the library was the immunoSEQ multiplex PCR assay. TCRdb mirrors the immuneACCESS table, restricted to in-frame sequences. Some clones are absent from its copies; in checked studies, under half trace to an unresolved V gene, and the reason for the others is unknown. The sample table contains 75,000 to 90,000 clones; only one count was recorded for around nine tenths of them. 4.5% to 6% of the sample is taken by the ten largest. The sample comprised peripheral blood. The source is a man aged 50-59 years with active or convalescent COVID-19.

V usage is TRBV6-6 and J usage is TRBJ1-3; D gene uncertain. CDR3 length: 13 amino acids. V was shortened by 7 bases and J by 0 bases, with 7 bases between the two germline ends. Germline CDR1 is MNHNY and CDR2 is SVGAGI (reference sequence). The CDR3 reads CASTPSSGNTIYF. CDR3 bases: TGTGCCAGCACTCCGAGCTCTGGAAACACCATATATTTT.

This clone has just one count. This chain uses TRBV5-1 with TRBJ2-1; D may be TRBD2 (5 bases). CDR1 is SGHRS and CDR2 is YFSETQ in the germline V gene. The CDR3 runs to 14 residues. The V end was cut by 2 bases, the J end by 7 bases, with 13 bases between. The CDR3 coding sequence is TGCGCCAGCAGCTTTAAAGTTTCGGGAAATGAGCAGTTCTTC. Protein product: CASSFKVSGNEQFF.

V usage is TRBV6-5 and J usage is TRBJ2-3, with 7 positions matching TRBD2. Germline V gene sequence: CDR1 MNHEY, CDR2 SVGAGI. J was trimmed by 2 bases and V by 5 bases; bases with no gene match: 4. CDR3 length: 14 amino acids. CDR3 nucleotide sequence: TGTGCCAGCAGTAACGGGGGGATCACAGATACGCAGTATTTT. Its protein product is CASSNGGITDTQYF.